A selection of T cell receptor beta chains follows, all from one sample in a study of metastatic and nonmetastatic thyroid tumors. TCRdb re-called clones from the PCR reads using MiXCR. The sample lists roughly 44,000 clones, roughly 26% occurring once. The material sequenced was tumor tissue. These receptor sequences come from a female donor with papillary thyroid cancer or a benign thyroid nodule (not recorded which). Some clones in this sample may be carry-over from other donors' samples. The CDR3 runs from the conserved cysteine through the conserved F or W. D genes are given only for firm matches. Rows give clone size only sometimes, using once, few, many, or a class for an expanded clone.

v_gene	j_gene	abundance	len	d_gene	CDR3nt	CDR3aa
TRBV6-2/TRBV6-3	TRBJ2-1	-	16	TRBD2	TGTGCCAGCAGTTACCCTAGCGGGTTGTCCTACAATGAGCAGTTCTTC	CASSYPSGLSYNEQFF
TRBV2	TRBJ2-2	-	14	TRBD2	TGTGCCAGGCGGGGGGGTGGGAACACCGGGGAGCTGTTTTTT	CARRGGGNTGELFF
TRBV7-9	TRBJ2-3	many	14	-	TGTGCCAGCAGCTTGTTCCCGGGGGCAGATACGCAGTATTTT	CASSLFPGADTQYF
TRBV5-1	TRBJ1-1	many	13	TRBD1	TGCGCCAGCAGCGAGACAGGGGACACTGAAGCTTTCTTT	CASSETGDTEAFF
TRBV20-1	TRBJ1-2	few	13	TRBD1	TGCAGTGCTAGAGCCAGGGGGCTTGGTGGCTACACCTTC	CSARARGLGGYTF
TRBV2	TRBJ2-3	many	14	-	TGTGCCAGCAGTGGGACGGTGAGCACAGATACGCAGTATTTT	CASSGTVSTDTQYF
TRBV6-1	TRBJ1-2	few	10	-	TGTTCCAGCATAGAGGACGGCTACACCTTC	CSSIEDGYTF
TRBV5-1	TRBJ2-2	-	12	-	TGCGCCAGCAGCTTGGAGGGCGGGGAGCTGTTTTTT	CASSLEGGELFF
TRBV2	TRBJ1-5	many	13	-	TGTGCCAGCAGTGCGTTCACTCATCAGCCCCAGCATTTT	CASSAFTHQPQHF
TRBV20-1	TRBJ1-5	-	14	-	TGCAGTGCTAGGGAGGGAAATAGCAATCAGCCCCAGCATTTT	CSAREGNSNQPQHF
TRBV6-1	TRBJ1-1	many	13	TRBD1	TGTGCCAGCAGGCGACAGGGGAACACTGAAGCTTTCTTT	CASRRQGNTEAFF
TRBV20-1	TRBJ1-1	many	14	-	TGCAGTGCTAGAGGGCAAGGAACAGTTGGATTAGCTTTCTTT	CSARGQGTVGLAFF
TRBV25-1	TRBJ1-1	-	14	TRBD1	TGTGCCAGCAGTGAACAGGGGGCATGGACTGAAGCTTTCTTT	CASSEQGAWTEAFF
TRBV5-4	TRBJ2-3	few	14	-	TGTGCCAGCAGCCGGGACAAGAACACAGATACGCAGTATTTT	CASSRDKNTDTQYF
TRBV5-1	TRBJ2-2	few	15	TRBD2	TGCGCCTGTACGGACGGGGGGGGCCGCACCGGGGAGCTGTTTTTT	CACTDGGGRTGELFF
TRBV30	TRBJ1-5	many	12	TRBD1	TGTGCCTGGAACAGGGGGATCCAGCCCCAGCATTTT	CAWNRGIQPQHF
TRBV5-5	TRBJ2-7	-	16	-	TGTGCCAGCAGCTGGATCGCCGCGACTGTGTCCTACGAGCAGTACTTC	CASSWIAATVSYEQYF
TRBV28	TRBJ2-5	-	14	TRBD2	TGTGCCAGCAGACTAGCGGGAGCCCAAGAGACCCAGTACTTC	CASRLAGAQETQYF
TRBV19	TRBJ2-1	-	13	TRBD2	TGTGCCAGTAGTTTCCGGGAGGACAATGAGCAGTTCTTC	CASSFREDNEQFF